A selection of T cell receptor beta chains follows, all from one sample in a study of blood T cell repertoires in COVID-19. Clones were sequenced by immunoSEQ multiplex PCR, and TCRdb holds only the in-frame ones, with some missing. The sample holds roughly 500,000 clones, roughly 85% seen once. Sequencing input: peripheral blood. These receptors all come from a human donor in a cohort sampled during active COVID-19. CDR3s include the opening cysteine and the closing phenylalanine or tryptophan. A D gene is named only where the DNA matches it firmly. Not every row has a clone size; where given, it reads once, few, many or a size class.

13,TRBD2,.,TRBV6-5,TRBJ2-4,TGTGCCAGCATGGGACTAGGGGGAAACATTCAGTACTTC,CASMGLGGNIQYF
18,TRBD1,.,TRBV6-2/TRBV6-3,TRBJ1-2,TGTGCCAGCAGCTGGGGACAGGATTTCTCGTATGGTGGTCGGGGCTACACCTTC,CASSWGQDFSYGGRGYTF
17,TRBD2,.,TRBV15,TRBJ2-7,TGTGCCACCAGCAGAGAAATAGCGGGAGGGCGAGGGTACGAGCAGTACTTC,CATSREIAGGRGYEQYF
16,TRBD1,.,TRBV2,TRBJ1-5,TGTGCCAGCACCGGGACAGGGGGTAATAGCAATCAGCCCCAGCATTTT,CASTGTGGNSNQPQHF
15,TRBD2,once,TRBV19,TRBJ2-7,TGTGCCAGTAGTATTCGACTAGCGGGAGGGGGCGAGCAGTACTTC,CASSIRLAGGGEQYF
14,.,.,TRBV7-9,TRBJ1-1,TGTGCCAGCAGCTTAGGGCAGGGCAGGACTGAAGCTTTCTTT,CASSLGQGRTEAFF
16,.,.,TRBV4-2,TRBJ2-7,TGTGCCAGCAGCCAAGAAAGGGGGAAGGGGTCCTACGAGCAGTACTTC,CASSQERGKGSYEQYF
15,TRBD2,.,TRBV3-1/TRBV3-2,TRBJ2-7,TGTGCCAGCAGCCATACGTCGGGAGGATTCTACGAGCAGTACTTC,CASSHTSGGFYEQYF
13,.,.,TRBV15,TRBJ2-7,TGTGCCACCAGCAAGACACCATCCTACGAGCAGTACTTC,CATSKTPSYEQYF
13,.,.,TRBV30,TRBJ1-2,TGTGCCTGGAGTGTGGGGCAGCTCTATGGCTACACCTTC,CAWSVGQLYGYTF
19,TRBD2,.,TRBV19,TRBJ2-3,TGTGCCAGTAGTATTGAGGCTAGCGGGAGAGTTCAGAGAACAGATACGCAGTATTTT,CASSIEASGRVQRTDTQYF
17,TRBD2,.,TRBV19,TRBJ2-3,TGTGCCAGTAGTATAGGGCCGGGACTAGCGGCGCGGGGTACGCAGTATTTT,CASSIGPGLAARGTQYF
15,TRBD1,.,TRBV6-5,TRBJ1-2,TGTGCCAGCAGGACAGGGGGGCCCCTTAACTATGGCTACACCTTC,CASRTGGPLNYGYTF
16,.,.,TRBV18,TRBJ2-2,TGTGCCAGCTCACCACGACCGACCCCGGGCACCGGGGAGCTGTTTTTT,CASSPRPTPGTGELFF
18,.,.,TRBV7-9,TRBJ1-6,TGTGCCAGCAGTCCGGCCGGGCAGGGGCATCTCCTGAATTCACCCCTCCACTTT,CASSPAGQGHLLNSPLHF
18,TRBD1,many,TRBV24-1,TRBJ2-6,TGTGCCACCAGTGATCGAGCGACAGGGCTCTCTGGGGCCAACGTCCTGACTTTC,CATSDRATGLSGANVLTF
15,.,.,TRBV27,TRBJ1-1,TGTGCCAGCAGTTTAGTGCCCAGTCTGAACACTGAAGCTTTCTTT,CASSLVPSLNTEAFF
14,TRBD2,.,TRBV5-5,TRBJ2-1,TGTGCCACCGGCGGGGGGGGCTCCTACAATGAGCAGTTCTTC,CATGGGGSYNEQFF
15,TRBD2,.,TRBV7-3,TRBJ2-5,TGTGCCAGCAGCTTAGCGGGAGGGGGTGGAGAGACCCAGTACTTC,CASSLAGGGGETQYF
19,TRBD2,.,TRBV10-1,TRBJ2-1,TGCGCCAGCCCCCAAGAGCCTAGCGGGAGGGCAAGAGTTGACAATGAGCAGTTCTTC,CASPQEPSGRARVDNEQFF
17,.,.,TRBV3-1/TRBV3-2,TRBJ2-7,TGTGCCAGCAGCCGGCCCTCTAGTCGCGGAGCCTCCTACGAGCAGTACTTC,CASSRPSSRGASYEQYF
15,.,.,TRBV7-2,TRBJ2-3,TGTGCCAGCAGGGCGACCAGACTAGGGGCAGATACGCAGTATTTT,CASRATRLGADTQYF
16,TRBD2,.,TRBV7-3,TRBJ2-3,TGTGCCAGCAGTTCCATACTAGCGGGGGACACAGATACGCAGTATTTT,CASSSILAGDTDTQYF
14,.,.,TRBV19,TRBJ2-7,TGTGCCAGTAGTATCTCTACAGGGCCCTACGAGCAGTACTTC,CASSISTGPYEQYF
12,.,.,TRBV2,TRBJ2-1,TGTGCCAGCACTAGAACAGAGGGTGAGCAGTTCTTC,CASTRTEGEQFF
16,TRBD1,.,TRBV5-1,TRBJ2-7,TGCGCCAGCAGCATCGCCCGGGACAGGACTCCCTACGAGCAGTACTTC,CASSIARDRTPYEQYF
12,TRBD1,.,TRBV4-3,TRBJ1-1,TGCGCCAGCAGCCAAGGGACAGGGAAAGCTTTCTTT,CASSQGTGKAFF
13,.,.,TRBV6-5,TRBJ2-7,TGTGCCAGCAGGTTGAGGGCCACATACGAGCAGTACTTC,CASRLRATYEQYF
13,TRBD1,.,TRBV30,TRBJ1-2,TGTGCCTGGAGTGGACAGGGTAGTGGCGGCTACACCTTC,CAWSGQGSGGYTF
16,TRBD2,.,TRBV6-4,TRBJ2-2,TGTGCCAGCAGTCGACTAGCGGCCACGAACACCGGGGAGCTGTTTTTT,CASSRLAATNTGELFF
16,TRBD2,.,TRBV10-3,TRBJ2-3,TGTGCCATCGCGGGACTAGCGGGAGTCGAAACAGATACGCAGTATTTT,CAIAGLAGVETDTQYF
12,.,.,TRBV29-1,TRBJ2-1,TGCAGCGTTGCGGGAGACGGCAATGAGCAGTTCTTC,CSVAGDGNEQFF
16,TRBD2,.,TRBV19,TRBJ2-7,TGTGCCAGTAGTACCCAAAGCGGGGGACGGTCCTACGAGCAGTACTTC,CASSTQSGGRSYEQYF
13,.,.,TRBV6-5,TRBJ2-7,TGTGCCAGCAAAATGACTAGTCACTACGAGCAGTACTTC,CASKMTSHYEQYF
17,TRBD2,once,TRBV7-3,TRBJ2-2,TGTGCCAGCAGTATGGATCCGACTAGCGGGACGTCCGGGGAGCTGTTTTTT,CASSMDPTSGTSGELFF
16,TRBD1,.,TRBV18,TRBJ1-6,TGTGCCAGCTCACTTACGGGGACAGTAGAGCATTCACCCCTCCACTTT,CASSLTGTVEHSPLHF
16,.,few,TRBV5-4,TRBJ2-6,TGTGCCAGCAGCTTGACGGAGGGCTCTGGGGCCAACGTCCTGACTTTC,CASSLTEGSGANVLTF
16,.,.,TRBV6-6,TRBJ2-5,TGTGCCAGCAGTTACACCGGGACACCAGTAGAAGAGACCCAGTACTTC,CASSYTGTPVEETQYF
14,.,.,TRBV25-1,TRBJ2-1,TGTGCCAGCAGTGATCTAGGGGAAGGGGGTGAGCAGTTCTTC,CASSDLGEGGEQFF
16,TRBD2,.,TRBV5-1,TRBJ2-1,TGCGCCAGCAGCCCTCTAGTAGCGGGGACCTACAATGAGCAGTTCTTC,CASSPLVAGTYNEQFF
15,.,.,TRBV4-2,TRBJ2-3,TGTGCCAGCAGCGGCGGGATATCTAGCACAGATACGCAGTATTTT,CASSGGISSTDTQYF
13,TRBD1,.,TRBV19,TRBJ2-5,TGTGCCAGTAGTGGGACAGCGCAGGAGACCCAGTACTTC,CASSGTAQETQYF
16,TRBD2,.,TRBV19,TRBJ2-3,TGTGCCAGTACCTCCCAGACTAGCGGGCACTCAGATACGCAGTATTTT,CASTSQTSGHSDTQYF
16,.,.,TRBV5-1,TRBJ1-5,TGCGCCAGCAGCTTGGGGGCAGCTAATAGCAATCAGCCCCAGCATTTT,CASSLGAANSNQPQHF
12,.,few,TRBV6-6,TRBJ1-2,TGTGCCAGCAGTTACAAGGAGAACGGCTACACCTTC,CASSYKENGYTF
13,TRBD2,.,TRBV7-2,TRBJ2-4,TGTGCCAGCAGCCCCCGGGGGGGCAACATTCAGTACTTC,CASSPRGGNIQYF
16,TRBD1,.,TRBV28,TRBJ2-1,TGTGCCAGCAGTTTATTCGGGACAGGGGCAGACAATGAGCAGTTCTTC,CASSLFGTGADNEQFF
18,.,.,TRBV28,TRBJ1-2,TGTGCCAGCAGTTTAGAGGGCCCGGGACACCTCCCTTACTATGGCTACACCTTC,CASSLEGPGHLPYYGYTF
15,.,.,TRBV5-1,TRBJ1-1,TGCGCCAGCAGCGACCAATCAGGGCGGGGGACTGAAGCTTTCTTT,CASSDQSGRGTEAFF
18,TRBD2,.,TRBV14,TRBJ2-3,TGTGCCAGCAGCCAAGATTTCCAGACTAGCGGGAGCGCAGATACGCAGTATTTT,CASSQDFQTSGSADTQYF
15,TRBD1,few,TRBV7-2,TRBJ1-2,TGTGCCAGCAGCGTGCGGGGACAGGGGACCTATGGCTACACCTTC,CASSVRGQGTYGYTF
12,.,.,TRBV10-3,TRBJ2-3,TGTGCCATGTCCCCTAGCACAGATACGCAGTATTTT,CAMSPSTDTQYF
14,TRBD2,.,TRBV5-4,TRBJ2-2,TGTGCCAGCAGCCTTAGCGGGAGGACCGGGGAGCTGTTTTTT,CASSLSGRTGELFF
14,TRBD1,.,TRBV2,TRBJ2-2,TGTGCCAGCAAGGGACAGCTGGTGACCGGGGAGCTGTTTTTT,CASKGQLVTGELFF
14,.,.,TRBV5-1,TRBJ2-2,TGCGCCAGCAGCTTCCAGAAAAACACCGGGGAGCTGTTTTTT,CASSFQKNTGELFF
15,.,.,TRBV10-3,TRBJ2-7,TGTGCCGCCCGCCCCAGAGGTGACAGCTCCTACGAGCAGTACTTC,CAARPRGDSSYEQYF
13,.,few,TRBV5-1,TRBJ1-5,TGCGCCAGCAGCTTGTTGGGCGGGCAGCCCCAGCATTTT,CASSLLGGQPQHF
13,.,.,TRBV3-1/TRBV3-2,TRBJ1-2,TGTGCCAGCAGCGAGCAGCTCTGGACAGTGATCCGTTTC,CASSEQLWTVIRF